The following is a T cell receptor beta chain sequence with its context. Which antigen it targets is not known. Base qualities are not at hand, and no much larger clone is one base apart. At one collaborating source in Seattle, patients were enrolled during active infection and were followed longitudinally through the course of disease. The collaborating institutions used their own protocols to collect whole blood in K2EDTA tubes. For TCRbeta analysis, collaborators shipped samples in one of three forms: frozen whole blood, isolated PBMCs, or DNA extracted from either of those sample types. The sample originates from a study of blood T cell repertoires in COVID-19 (TCRdb year 2020). The study in broad terms: Samples from collaborators originated in the United States, Italy and Spain and spanned both the acute and convalescent phases of COVID-19. The prospective study material was composed of cDNA or gDNA derived from T cells, B-cell-depleted T cells, or PBMCs. Subjects who had been exposed to COVID-19, were actively infected with it, or had recovered from it provided the deeply sampled blood TCRbeta repertoires that made up the dataset. A freely available public database, intended as a resource for researchers studying the immune response to SARS-CoV-2, is where the repertoires were released. Samples came from the ongoing ImmuneRACE study (first 160 participants) plus 1,254 subjects from 6 global collaborators. A de-identified subject ID, COVID-19 status, age in years and sex were almost always included in the sample metadata. HLA class I and class II types, where available, came from metadata supplied by the sample provider rather than from assay-based typing. The research as a whole found: The quantity of clinical and demographic metadata differed by source and by participant and was supplied without curation.

TCRbeta CDR3 regions were amplified from genomic DNA by means of the immunoSEQ Assay, a bias-controlled multiplex PCR. Concerning the study's data processing: Nucleated cell counts per sample were estimated from amplification of reference gene primers within the assay. To quantify the absolute abundance of each unique TCRbeta CDR3 rearrangement, sequence reads were collapsed and filtered. Productive Simpson clonality was computed per sample as the square root of Simpson's diversity index over productive rearrangements. TCRdb obtained this table from immuneACCESS and retained in-frame rearrangements with V and J assigned. These tables miss some clones; where compared with another copy, unresolved V genes account for less than half of the shortfall, and the remainder is unexplained. The DNA gave D and trimming, while V, J and clone size come from that table. The table for this sample lists 200,000 to 300,000 clones; approximately 92% of them were counted only once. The top ten clonotypes cover approximately 2.5% of the sample.

This TCR came from a person aged 18-35 years with COVID-19, enrolled during active disease. Sequenced sample: peripheral blood.

The DNA sequence is TGTGCCAGCTGCCTTGGCGGAGGACAGGGGTATGGAAACACCATATATTTT. This gives the protein CASCLGGGQGYGNTIYF. Recombination linked TRBV6-2 or TRBV6-3 to TRBJ1-3; 9 bases in the junction line up with TRBD1. CDR1 MNHEY and CDR2 SVGEGT were looked up in the germline V gene. V is pruned by 8 bases and J by 3 bases, leaving 14 bases of the junction without a gene match. CDR3 length: 17 amino acids, cysteine to phenylalanine. This entry keeps only the CDR3 DNA: 51 bases, framed from base 1.